This T cell receptor (beta chain) was found in a study of identical twins. Comment on this clonotype: No antigen is known for it.

TCRdb used MiXCR to reprocess the 5' RACE reads, holding one entry per CDR3 protein. This table holds approximately 550,000 distinct CDR3 sequences, more than 20% found once. Study results and caveats: The same donors were not followed; conclusions instead depended on cross-sectional statistical analysis. Shared out-of-frame alpha sequences (those common to twins) showed excess low generation probability.

Trimming at V came to 5 bases and at J to 3 bases, leaving 9 bases not matched to a gene. The CDR3 spans 17 residues. The germline V gene has CDR1 KGHDR and CDR2 SFDVKD. The sample also formed part of further work on yellow fever vaccine responses in identical twins.

The sample comprised CD4+ T cells sorted from blood. This chain links TRBV24-1 with TRBJ2-1, with 10 bases matching TRBD2. The clonotype was recovered from a woman aged 18-30 years in good health. CDR3 DNA: TGTGCCACCAGTGGCCCAGGGGCTAGCGGGAGCTACAATGAGCAGTTCTTC. Its translation: CATSGPGASGSYNEQFF.